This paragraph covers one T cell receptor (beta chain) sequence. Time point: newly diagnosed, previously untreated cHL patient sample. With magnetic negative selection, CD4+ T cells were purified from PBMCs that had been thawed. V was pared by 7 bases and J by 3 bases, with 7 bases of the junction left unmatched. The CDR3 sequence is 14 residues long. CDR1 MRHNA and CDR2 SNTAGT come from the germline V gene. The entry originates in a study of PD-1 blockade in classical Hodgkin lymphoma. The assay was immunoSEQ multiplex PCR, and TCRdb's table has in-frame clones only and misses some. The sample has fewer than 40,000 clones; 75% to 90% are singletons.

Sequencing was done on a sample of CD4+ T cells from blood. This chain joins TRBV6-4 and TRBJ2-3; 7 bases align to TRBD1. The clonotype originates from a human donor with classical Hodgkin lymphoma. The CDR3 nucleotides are TGTGCCAGCATCCCGGGACAGACTACAGATACGCAGTATTTT. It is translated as CASIPGQTTDTQYF.